Listed below are T cell receptor beta chains from one sample, sequenced in a study of cytomegalovirus exposure and HLA in healthy donors. Using immunoSEQ multiplex PCR, the repertoire was profiled, and TCRdb retains in-frame clones only, with some absent. The table lists about 65,000 clones, about four fifths of them singletons. Specimen: PBMCs. The source of these receptors is a woman younger than 45 in good health and CMV-seronegative. The CDR3 runs from the conserved cysteine through the conserved F or W. The D gene is left open where the match is weak. For some rows the clone size is stated as once, few or many, or as a class when expanded; others skip it.

>.|TRBV7-2|.|TRBJ1-2
CASSRDGDYGYTF
TGTGCCAGCAGCCGTGACGGGGACTATGGCTACACCTTC
>.|TRBV6-5|TRBD1|TRBJ1-5
CASRSTGAQPQHF
TGTGCCAGCAGATCGACAGGGGCCCAGCCCCAGCATTTT
>few|TRBV6-4|TRBD1|TRBJ1-1
CASRIGTGGSTEAFF
TGTGCCAGCAGGATAGGGACAGGGGGTAGCACTGAAGCTTTCTTT
>.|TRBV7-6|.|TRBJ2-5
CASTLGQNQETQYF
TGTGCCAGCACCCTGGGGCAGAACCAAGAGACCCAGTACTTC
>.|TRBV23-1|.|TRBJ1-1
CASSQSSSRTGGTEAFF
TGCGCCAGCAGTCAATCATCCTCCCGAACCGGTGGCACTGAAGCTTTCTTT
>.|TRBV28|TRBD1|TRBJ2-7
CASGQETGIYEQYF
TGTGCCAGCGGCCAGGAGACAGGGATCTACGAGCAGTACTTC
>few|TRBV6-5|TRBD1|TRBJ1-2
CASSYGDRGLNGYTF
TGTGCCAGCAGTTACGGAGACAGGGGGCTCAATGGCTACACCTTC
>.|TRBV7-6|TRBD2|TRBJ2-7
CASSLAWGAGREGHEQYF
TGTGCCAGCAGCTTAGCTTGGGGCGCTGGGCGGGAGGGCCACGAGCAGTACTTC
>once|TRBV4-1|.|TRBJ1-4
CASSQQGFNEKLFF
TGCGCCAGCAGCCAACAGGGGTTTAATGAAAAACTGTTTTTT
>.|TRBV10-2|TRBD1|TRBJ2-7
CASTTGGNYEQYF
TGCGCCAGCACCACAGGGGGCAACTACGAGCAGTACTTC
>.|TRBV4-3|.|TRBJ1-2
CASSLAENRIGGYTF
TGCGCCAGCAGCCTAGCGGAGAATCGTATAGGTGGCTACACCTTC
>.|TRBV4-3|TRBD1|TRBJ1-5
CASSQGRQGGNQPQHF
TGCGCCAGCAGCCAGGGCCGACAGGGAGGCAATCAGCCCCAGCATTTT
>.|TRBV29-1|TRBD2|TRBJ2-3
CSVERDGGADTQYF
TGCAGCGTTGAACGCGACGGGGGGGCAGATACGCAGTATTTT
>.|TRBV11-2|.|TRBJ2-1
CASSFSGDYNEQFF
TGTGCCAGCAGCTTTAGCGGTGATTACAATGAGCAGTTCTTC
>.|TRBV6-5|.|TRBJ2-6
CASSYRSQSGANVLTF
TGTGCCAGCAGTTACAGATCACAGTCTGGGGCCAACGTCCTGACTTTC
>.|TRBV7-2|TRBD1|TRBJ2-2
CASTGQGYTGELFF
TGTGCCAGCACCGGACAGGGGTACACCGGGGAGCTGTTTTTT
>.|TRBV6-1|TRBD1|TRBJ1-1
CASSPGTGEVAEAFF
TGTGCCAGCAGTCCCGGGACAGGGGAGGTGGCTGAAGCTTTCTTT
>.|TRBV7-2|TRBD1|TRBJ1-5
CASTGNRGNQPQHF
TGTGCCAGCACCGGGAACAGGGGGAATCAGCCCCAGCATTTT
>.|TRBV6-5|TRBD1|TRBJ1-2
CASSPDRGHYGYTF
TGTGCCAGCAGTCCGGACAGGGGGCACTATGGCTACACCTTC
>.|TRBV4-1|.|TRBJ1-1
CASKGENTEAFF
TGCGCCAGCAAGGGGGAGAACACTGAAGCTTTCTTT
>.|TRBV4-1|TRBD2|TRBJ2-5
CASSQESASGGPLGETQYF
TGCGCCAGCAGCCAAGAATCGGCGAGCGGGGGGCCACTCGGAGAGACCCAGTACTTC
>.|TRBV6-5|TRBD1|TRBJ2-7
CASRSGTASSYEQYF
TGTGCCAGCAGATCCGGGACAGCAAGCTCCTACGAGCAGTACTTC
>few|TRBV5-8|.|TRBJ2-6
CASRTDRSGANVLTF
TGTGCCAGCAGGACAGACCGCTCTGGGGCCAACGTCCTGACTTTC
>.|TRBV6-6|.|TRBJ2-7
CASSSPGLEDEQYF
TGTGCCAGCAGTTCCCCTGGACTTGAGGACGAGCAGTACTTC
>once|TRBV7-6|.|TRBJ1-6
CASSLESGERSPLHF
TGTGCCAGCAGCTTAGAATCGGGGGAGCGTTCACCCCTCCACTTT
>.|TRBV9|TRBD1|TRBJ2-2
CASSAYRDSVTGELFF
TGTGCCAGCAGCGCATACCGGGACAGCGTCACCGGGGAGCTGTTTTTT
>.|TRBV2|TRBD1|TRBJ1-6
CASRRQGLSSPLHF
TGTGCCAGCAGAAGACAGGGTTTAAGTTCACCCCTCCACTTT
>.|TRBV4-1|TRBD1|TRBJ2-5
CASSHHTAGTGRETQYF
TGCGCCAGCAGCCATCACACGGCCGGGACAGGGAGAGAGACCCAGTACTTC
>once|TRBV27|.|TRBJ2-7
CASFPGPSSHEQYF
TGTGCCAGCTTCCCGGGCCCCTCTAGCCACGAGCAGTACTTC
>.|TRBV23-1|TRBD1|TRBJ2-5
CASSQSETGVVETQYF
TGCGCCAGCAGTCAATCTGAGACAGGGGTCGTTGAGACCCAGTACTTC
>once|TRBV30|TRBD2|TRBJ2-3
CAWRVSGASMYTQYF
TGTGCCTGGAGAGTTAGCGGGGCGAGCATGTATACGCAGTATTTT
>.|TRBV9|.|TRBJ2-7
CASGRDTTLYEQYF
TGTGCCAGCGGCCGGGACACAACTCTCTACGAGCAGTACTTC
>.|TRBV4-1|TRBD2|TRBJ2-1
CASRGLAGGREQFF
TGCGCCAGCAGGGGGTTAGCGGGGGGGCGTGAGCAGTTCTTC
>.|TRBV30|.|TRBJ1-2
CAWSVQVGLTYGYTF
TGTGCCTGGAGTGTACAGGTTGGGTTGACCTATGGCTACACCTTC
>few|TRBV9|TRBD1|TRBJ2-5
CASSVARGPETQYF
TGTGCCAGCAGCGTAGCTAGGGGGCCTGAGACCCAGTACTTC
>.|TRBV6-5|TRBD2|TRBJ2-7
CASSYLSGSKGEQYF
TGTGCCAGCAGTTACCTCAGCGGGAGTAAGGGCGAGCAGTACTTC
>.|TRBV5-6|.|TRBJ1-1
CASSNTLGWGLKAF
TGTGCCAGCAGCAACACCCTCGGCTGGGGACTCAAGGCCTTT
>few|TRBV5-1|TRBD1|TRBJ2-3
CASSASRQGTSDTQYF
TGCGCCAGCAGCGCCTCGCGACAGGGAACATCGGATACGCAGTATTTT
>.|TRBV5-4|.|TRBJ1-1
CASSLQGTTEAFF
TGTGCCAGCAGCTTACAGGGAACGACTGAAGCTTTCTTT
>.|TRBV5-7|.|TRBJ2-1
CASSLSTRSSYNEQFF
TGTGCCAGCAGCTTGTCCACGAGGAGCTCCTACAATGAGCAGTTCTTC
>.|TRBV7-9|.|TRBJ1-1
CASSFHSTNTEAFF
TGTGCCAGCAGCTTCCACTCAACCAACACTGAAGCTTTCTTT
>.|TRBV30|TRBD1|TRBJ1-1
CAWRRGRNTEAFF
TGTGCCTGGAGGAGGGGGCGGAACACTGAAGCTTTCTTT
>.|TRBV6-5|TRBD2|TRBJ2-2
CASTLLGGGTGELFF
TGTGCCAGCACCCTACTAGGCGGGGGGACCGGGGAGCTGTTTTTT
>.|TRBV2|.|TRBJ2-2
CASSEASEMFANTGELFF
TGTGCCAGCAGTGAAGCCTCGGAGATGTTCGCGAACACCGGGGAGCTGTTTTTT
>.|TRBV4-1|TRBD1|TRBJ1-4
CASSQLRQGHGEKLFF
TGCGCCAGCAGCCAACTTAGACAGGGCCACGGTGAAAAACTGTTTTTT
>.|TRBV15|.|TRBJ2-2
CATSRDTRATGELFF
TGTGCCACCAGCAGAGATACGAGGGCCACCGGGGAGCTGTTTTTT
>.|TRBV30|.|TRBJ1-2
CAWNRGVYGYTF
TGTGCCTGGAATAGGGGTGTCTATGGCTACACCTTC
>.|TRBV2|.|TRBJ1-1
CASSEGGRSEAFF
TGTGCCAGCAGTGAAGGGGGGCGTTCTGAAGCTTTCTTT
>.|TRBV13|TRBD1|TRBJ1-6
CASSLRQGASPLHF
TGTGCCAGCAGCTTGAGACAGGGGGCTTCACCCCTCCACTTT
>.|TRBV29-1|.|TRBJ1-4
CSVVEGTNEKLFF
TGCAGCGTTGTGGAGGGCACTAATGAAAAACTGTTTTTT
>few|TRBV2|.|TRBJ2-1
CASSDPDRLFAYNEQFF
TGTGCCAGCAGTGATCCGGACAGACTTTTTGCCTACAATGAGCAGTTCTTC
>.|TRBV6-5|TRBD1|TRBJ1-1
CASSLQGAEAFF
TGTGCCAGCAGTTTACAGGGGGCTGAAGCTTTCTTT
>.|TRBV30|TRBD1|TRBJ2-2
CAWSRGQGEGFDTGELFF
TGTGCCTGGAGCCGGGGACAGGGGGAGGGGTTCGACACCGGGGAGCTGTTTTTT
>few|TRBV6-4|TRBD1|TRBJ2-3
CASSDVQGAIDTQYF
TGTGCCAGCAGTGACGTCCAGGGGGCCATAGATACGCAGTATTTT